Ten or more counts support the clone carrying this TCR beta chain. Its antigen is not known. This sample is part of a study of T cell repertoires in cytomegalovirus infection. Points from the study as a whole: Dominating the ex vivo response were HLA-C-restricted CMV-specific TCR beta clonotypes.

The germline CDR1 and CDR2 sequences are SGHTA and FQGNSA. V gave up 4 bases and J gave up 10 bases; unmatched junction bases: 5. The CDR3 runs to 14 residues. TCRdb passed the reads through MiXCR, listing each CDR3 protein once. This sample has around 74,000 distinct CDR3 sequences; 3.5% to 4.5% occur once, and the top ten carry over 4.5%. This rearrangement joins TRBV7-2 to TRBJ1-6, with 9 nucleotides matching TRBD1. This clonotype originated in a human donor in good health (CMV status not recorded). Some clones in this sample may be carry-over from other donors' samples. Sequences were obtained from PBMCs. The CDR3 reads CASSWDREKSPLHF. CDR3 nucleotide sequence: TGTGCCAGCAGCTGGGACAGGGAGAAGTCACCCCTCCACTTT.